A selection of T cell receptor beta chains follows, all from one sample in a study of blood T cell repertoires in COVID-19. Libraries were prepared by immunoSEQ multiplex PCR; TCRdb keeps only in-frame clonotypes and omits some of them. The sample holds roughly 70,000 clones, roughly 84% seen once. The sample consisted of peripheral blood. All receptors derive from a man in his 70s with active or convalescent COVID-19. Both conserved end residues are trimmed from each CDR3.

J gene,V gene,CDR3 protein
TRBJ1-2,TRBV7-3,ASSLTGGHGYT
TRBJ1-1,TRBV18,ASSPGGRGYRNTEAF
TRBJ2-4,TRBV18,ASSPNPLMELAKNIQY
TRBJ1-1,TRBV3-1/TRBV3-2,ASSQGGWREAAF
TRBJ2-7,TRBV5-1,ASSDGTRQRLSYEQY
TRBJ1-1,TRBV29-1,SVTGPNTEAF
TRBJ2-2,TRBV7-9,ASSPGQTTGELF
TRBJ2-1,TRBV30,AWSKTSGSLYNEQF
TRBJ2-7,TRBV18,ASSPGLAGWPEQY
TRBJ1-3,TRBV2,ASRRDRERHTIY
TRBJ1-1,TRBV18,ASSAQDSGTEAF
TRBJ1-1,TRBV7-9,ASSPGLANTEAF
TRBJ2-2,TRBV9,ASSVAVTRGTGELF
TRBJ1-2,TRBV6-5,ASSQTHTPTNGYT
TRBJ2-3,TRBV7-3,ASSKENFPGLGADTQY
TRBJ2-5,TRBV5-4,ASSLELAGIKETQY
TRBJ1-5,TRBV7-2,ASSRRGGNQPQH
TRBJ2-2,TRBV5-1,ASSLLQTAGELF
TRBJ2-3,TRBV7-2,ASSSQGGDTQY
TRBJ2-3,TRBV5-1,ASSSPGTQY
TRBJ2-7,TRBV5-1,ASSPPDSPYEQY
TRBJ2-2,TRBV15,ATSREAGNTGELF
TRBJ2-7,TRBV5-1,ASSSTDRYYEQY
TRBJ2-1,TRBV5-1,ASSFDQGVGLYNEQF
TRBJ2-7,TRBV7-2,ASSFMGQGSYEQY
TRBJ2-7,TRBV30,AWRRTATYEQY
TRBJ2-1,TRBV28,ASRGGRHGYNEQF
TRBJ2-3,TRBV7-3,ASSSGWGDTQY
TRBJ2-3,TRBV10-1,ASSDGSGTDTQY
TRBJ1-2,TRBV14,ASSQIAGRGSGYT
TRBJ1-1,TRBV12-5,ASGSGQGIVEAF
TRBJ2-1,TRBV11-2,ASSLDSGIYNEQF
TRBJ2-4,TRBV6-1,ASREIAGREGLAKNIQY
TRBJ2-2,TRBV11-2,ASSFSGTNTGELF
TRBJ2-7,TRBV2,ASTRDRQAYEQY
TRBJ1-2,TRBV7-8,ASSSWDRGLIAYGYT
TRBJ1-2,TRBV6-6,ASSYRTGAPNYGYT
TRBJ1-1,TRBV6-1,ASSEVWAVDEAF
TRBJ2-2,TRBV5-4,ASSRQGGVLSGELF
TRBJ1-1,TRBV27,ASMGQGALVGTEAF
TRBJ1-2,TRBV7-2,ASSSHRAGNYGYT